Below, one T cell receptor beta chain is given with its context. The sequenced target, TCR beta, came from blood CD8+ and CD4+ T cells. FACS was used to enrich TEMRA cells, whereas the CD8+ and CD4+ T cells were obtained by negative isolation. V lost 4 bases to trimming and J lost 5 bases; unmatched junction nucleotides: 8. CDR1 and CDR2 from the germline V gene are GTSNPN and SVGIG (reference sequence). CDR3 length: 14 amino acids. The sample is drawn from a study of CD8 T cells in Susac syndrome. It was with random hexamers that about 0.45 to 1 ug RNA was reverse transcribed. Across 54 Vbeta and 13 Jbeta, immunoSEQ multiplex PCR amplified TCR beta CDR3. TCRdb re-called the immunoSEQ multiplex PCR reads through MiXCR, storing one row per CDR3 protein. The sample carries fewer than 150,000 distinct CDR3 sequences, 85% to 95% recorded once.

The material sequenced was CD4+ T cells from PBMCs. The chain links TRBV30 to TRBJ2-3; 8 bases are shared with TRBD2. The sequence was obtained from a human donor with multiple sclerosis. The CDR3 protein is CAWTGGELGDTQYF. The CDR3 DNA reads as TGTGCCTGGACCGGGGGGGAGCTGGGAGATACGCAGTATTTT.